This T cell receptor beta chain was sequenced during a study of cytomegalovirus exposure and HLA in healthy donors. TCRdb's table, derived via immunoSEQ multiplex PCR, lists solely in-frame clones and lacks some. Altogether roughly 130,000 clones are present, about nine tenths being singletons, with the ten largest covering around 6%. Per germline, CDR1 SGHRS and CDR2 YFSETQ. Trimming removed 4 bases from V and 10 bases from J; junction bases left unmatched: 7. The CDR3 spans 14 residues. Regarding the study as a whole: Most TCR sequences proved rare, with some public TCRs found in many donors.

With respect to this clone: The antigen remains undetermined.

The rearrangement joins TRBV5-1 to TRBJ1-6, with 8 nucleotides matching TRBD1. This clonotype was sampled from a woman aged 25 to 39 in good health and CMV-seropositive. The sample comprised PBMCs. For the CDR3, the DNA is TGCGCCAGCAGCCTGACAGGGGAAGGATCACCCCTCCACTTT. Translation: CASSLTGEGSPLHF.